The present TCR beta chain was sequenced within a study of cytomegalovirus exposure and HLA in healthy donors. Study details: Around 78 million unique TCR sequences came from HLA-typed donors in an early release. Findings and caveats of the study: In a later analysis, specific HLA alleles were associated with 15,000 to 20,000 TCR beta sequences at a 0.05 false discovery rate.

The PCR used 60 Vbeta and 13 Jbeta primers. Using immunoSEQ multiplex PCR, the repertoire was profiled, and TCRdb retains in-frame clones only, with some absent. Among 150,000 to 200,000 clones, around 62% were seen once, and the ten largest hold just under 3%. Germline CDR1 LNHDA, CDR2 SQIVND (reference sequence). The CDR3 consists of 16 residues. V dropped 7 bases and J dropped 1; count of bases not matched to a gene: 11. The table lists this clone with many counts. Its antigen is not known. This sequence was found in a man aged 40-50 years in good health and CMV-seronegative. This chain connects TRBV19 to TRBJ1-1; 8 bases fit TRBD1. Sequences were obtained from PBMCs. CDR3 coding DNA: TGTGCCAGTAAGGTGGCCCAGGGGGCTCGGAACACTGAAGCTTTCTTT. Residues: CASKVAQGARNTEAFF.